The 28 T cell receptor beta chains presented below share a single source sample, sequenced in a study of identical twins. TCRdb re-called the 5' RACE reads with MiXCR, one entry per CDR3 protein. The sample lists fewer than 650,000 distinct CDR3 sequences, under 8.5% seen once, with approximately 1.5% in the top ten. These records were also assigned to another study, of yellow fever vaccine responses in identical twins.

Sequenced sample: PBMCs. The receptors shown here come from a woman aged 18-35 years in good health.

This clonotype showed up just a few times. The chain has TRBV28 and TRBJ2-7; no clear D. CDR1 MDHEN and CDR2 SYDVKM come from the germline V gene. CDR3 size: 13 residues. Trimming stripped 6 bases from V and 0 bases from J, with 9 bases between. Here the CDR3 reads CASRSTSSYEQYF. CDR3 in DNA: TGTGCCAGCAGATCGACAAGCTCCTACGAGCAGTACTTC.

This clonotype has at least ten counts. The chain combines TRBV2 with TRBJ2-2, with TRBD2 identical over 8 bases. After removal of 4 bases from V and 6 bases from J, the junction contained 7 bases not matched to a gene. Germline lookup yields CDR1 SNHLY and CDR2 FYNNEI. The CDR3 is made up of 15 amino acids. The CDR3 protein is CASSVVAGHSGELFF. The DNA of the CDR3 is TGTGCCAGCAGTGTGGTAGCGGGGCACTCCGGGGAGCTGTTTTTT.

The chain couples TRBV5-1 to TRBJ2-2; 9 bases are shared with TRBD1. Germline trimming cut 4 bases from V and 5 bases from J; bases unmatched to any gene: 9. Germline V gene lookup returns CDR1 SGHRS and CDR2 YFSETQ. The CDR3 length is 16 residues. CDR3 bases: TGCGCCAGCAGCCTAGGGACAGGGAGTCGGACCGGGGAGCTGTTTTTT. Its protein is CASSLGTGSRTGELFF.

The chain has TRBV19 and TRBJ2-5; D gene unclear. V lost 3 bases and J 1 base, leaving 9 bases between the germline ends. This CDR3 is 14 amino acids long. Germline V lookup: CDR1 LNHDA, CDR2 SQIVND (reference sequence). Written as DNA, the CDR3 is TGTGCCAGTAGTATCCTTAACGGCCAAGAGACCCAGTACTTC. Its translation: CASSILNGQETQYF.

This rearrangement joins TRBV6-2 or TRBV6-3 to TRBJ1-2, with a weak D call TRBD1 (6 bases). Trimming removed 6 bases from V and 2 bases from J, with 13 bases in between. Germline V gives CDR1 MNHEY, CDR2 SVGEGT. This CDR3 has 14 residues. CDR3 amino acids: CASRSDRLNYGYTF. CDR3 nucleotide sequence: TGTGCCAGCAGGTCGGACAGACTCAACTATGGCTACACCTTC.

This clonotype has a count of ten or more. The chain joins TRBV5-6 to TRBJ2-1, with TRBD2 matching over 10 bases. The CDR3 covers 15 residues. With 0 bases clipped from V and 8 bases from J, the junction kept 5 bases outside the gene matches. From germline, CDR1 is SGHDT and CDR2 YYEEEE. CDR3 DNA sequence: TGTGCCAGCAGCTTGGTACTAGCGGGAACCCATGAGCAGTTCTTC. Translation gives CASSLVLAGTHEQFF.

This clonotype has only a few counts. The CDR3 loop is CASRRGPTNTGELFF. In nucleotides, the CDR3 is TGTGCCAGCAGACGAGGACCTACGAACACCGGGGAGCTGTTTTTT. This chain joins TRBV12-3 or TRBV12-4 and TRBJ2-2; D gene uncertain. The length of the CDR3 is 15 residues. The V and J ends lost 6 bases and 0 bases respectively, with 11 bases between them.

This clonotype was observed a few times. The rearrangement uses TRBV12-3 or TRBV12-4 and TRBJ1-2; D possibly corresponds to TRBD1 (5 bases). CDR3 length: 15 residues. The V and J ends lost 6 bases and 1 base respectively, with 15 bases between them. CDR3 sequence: CASSYTDGGNYGYTF. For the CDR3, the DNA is TGTGCCAGCAGCTACACGGACGGGGGTAACTATGGCTACACCTTC.

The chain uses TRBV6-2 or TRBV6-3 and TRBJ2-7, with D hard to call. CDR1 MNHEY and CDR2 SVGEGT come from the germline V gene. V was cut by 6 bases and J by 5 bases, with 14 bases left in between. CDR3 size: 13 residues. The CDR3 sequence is CASSIPPVNEQYF. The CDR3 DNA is TGTGCCAGCAGCATACCCCCTGTAAACGAGCAGTACTTC.

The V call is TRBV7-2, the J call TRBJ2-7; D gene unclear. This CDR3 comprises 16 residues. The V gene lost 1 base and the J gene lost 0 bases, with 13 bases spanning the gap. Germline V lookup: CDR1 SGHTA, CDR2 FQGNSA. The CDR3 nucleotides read TGTGCCAGCAGCTTAGACTACGCGGCCAGCTCCTACGAGCAGTACTTC. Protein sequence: CASSLDYAASSYEQYF.

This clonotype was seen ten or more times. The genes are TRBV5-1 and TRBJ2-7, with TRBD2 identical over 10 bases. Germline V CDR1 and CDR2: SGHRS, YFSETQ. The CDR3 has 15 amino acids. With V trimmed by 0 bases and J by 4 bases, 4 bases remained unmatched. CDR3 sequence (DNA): TGCGCCAGCAGCTTGGCGCTAGCGGGAGAATACGAGCAGTACTTC. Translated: CASSLALAGEYEQYF.

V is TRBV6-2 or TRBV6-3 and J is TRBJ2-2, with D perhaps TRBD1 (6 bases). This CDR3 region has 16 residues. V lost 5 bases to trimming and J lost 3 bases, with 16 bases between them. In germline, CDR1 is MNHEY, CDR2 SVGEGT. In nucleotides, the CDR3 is TGTGCCAGCAGTCACCAAACAGGGTGGTACACCGGGGAGCTGTTTTTT. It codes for CASSHQTGWYTGELFF.

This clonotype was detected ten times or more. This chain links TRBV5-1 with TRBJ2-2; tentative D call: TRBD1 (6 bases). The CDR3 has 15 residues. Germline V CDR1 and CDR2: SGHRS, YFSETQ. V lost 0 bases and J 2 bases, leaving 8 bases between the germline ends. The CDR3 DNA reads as TGCGCCAGCAGCTTGGCACAGGGTAACACCGGGGAGCTGTTTTTT. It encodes CASSLAQGNTGELFF.

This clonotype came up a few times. This chain's CDR3 is CASSLEGHHTDTQYF. CDR3 DNA sequence: TGTGCCAGCAGTTTAGAAGGACACCACACAGATACGCAGTATTTT. The genes are TRBV12-3 or TRBV12-4 and TRBJ2-3; the D gene is possibly TRBD1 (5 bases). The CDR3 runs to 15 residues. V lost 1 base and J lost 2, with 10 bases in between.

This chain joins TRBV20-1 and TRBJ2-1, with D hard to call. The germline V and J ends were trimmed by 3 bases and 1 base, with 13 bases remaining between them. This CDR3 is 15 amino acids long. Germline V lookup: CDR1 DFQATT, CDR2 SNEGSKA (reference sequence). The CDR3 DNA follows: TGCAGTGCTAGTACGTCGGGTATGTCCTACAATGAGCAGTTCTTC. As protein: CSASTSGMSYNEQFF.

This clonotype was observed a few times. CDR3 bases: TGTGCCAGCTCACCACCGATACAGGTCAATGAGCAGTTCTTC. Amino acids: CASSPPIQVNEQFF. V and J are TRBV18 and TRBJ2-1; D might be TRBD1 (5 bases). Per germline, CDR1 KGHSH and CDR2 LQKENI. Trimming removed 0 bases at V and 6 bases at J, with 9 bases between. This CDR3 is 14 amino acids long. The full variable domain, rest sourced from reference TRBV18 and TRBJ2-1, is NAGVMQNPRHLVRRRGQEARLRCSPMKGHSHVYWYRQLPEEGLKFMVYLQKENIIDESGMPKERFSAEFPKEGPSILRIQQVVRGDSAAYFCASSPPIQVNEQFFGPGTRLTVL.

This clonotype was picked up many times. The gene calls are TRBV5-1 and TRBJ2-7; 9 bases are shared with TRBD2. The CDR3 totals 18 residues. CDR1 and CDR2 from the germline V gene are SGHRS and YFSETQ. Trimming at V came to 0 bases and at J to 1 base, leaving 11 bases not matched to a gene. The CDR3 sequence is CASSLEVAGDPRSYEQYF. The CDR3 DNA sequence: TGCGCCAGCAGCTTGGAAGTAGCGGGAGACCCAAGGTCCTACGAGCAGTACTTC.

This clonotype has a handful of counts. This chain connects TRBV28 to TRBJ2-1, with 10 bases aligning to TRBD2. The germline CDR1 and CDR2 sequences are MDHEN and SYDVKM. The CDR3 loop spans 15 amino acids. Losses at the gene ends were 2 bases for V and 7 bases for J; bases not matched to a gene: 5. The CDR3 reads CASSLSGRAANEQFF. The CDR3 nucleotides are TGTGCCAGCAGTTTAAGCGGGAGGGCCGCTAATGAGCAGTTCTTC.

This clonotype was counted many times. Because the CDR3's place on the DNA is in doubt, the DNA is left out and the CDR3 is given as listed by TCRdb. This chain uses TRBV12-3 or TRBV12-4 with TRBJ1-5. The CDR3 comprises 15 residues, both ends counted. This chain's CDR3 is CASSSSLAGNQPQHF.

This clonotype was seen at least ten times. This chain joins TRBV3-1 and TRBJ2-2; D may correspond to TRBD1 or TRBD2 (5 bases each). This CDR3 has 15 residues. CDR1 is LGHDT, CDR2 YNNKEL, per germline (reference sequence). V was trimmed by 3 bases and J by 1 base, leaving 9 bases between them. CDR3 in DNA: TGTGCCAGCAGCCACCGGGGCAAGAACACCGGGGAGCTGTTTTTT. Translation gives CASSHRGKNTGELFF.

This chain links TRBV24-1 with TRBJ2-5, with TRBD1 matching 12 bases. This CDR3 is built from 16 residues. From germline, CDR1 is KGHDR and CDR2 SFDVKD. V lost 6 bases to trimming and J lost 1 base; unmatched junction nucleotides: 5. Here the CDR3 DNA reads TGTGCCACCAGTCTCCCGGGACAGGGGGCCCAAGAGACCCAGTACTTC. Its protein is CATSLPGQGAQETQYF.

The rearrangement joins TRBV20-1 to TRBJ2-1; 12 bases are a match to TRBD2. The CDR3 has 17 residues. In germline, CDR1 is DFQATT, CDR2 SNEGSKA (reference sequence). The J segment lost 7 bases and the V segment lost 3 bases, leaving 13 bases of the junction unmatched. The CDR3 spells CSASPSLAGGPWNEQFF. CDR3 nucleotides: TGCAGTGCTAGCCCTAGTCTAGCGGGGGGGCCATGGAATGAGCAGTTCTTC.

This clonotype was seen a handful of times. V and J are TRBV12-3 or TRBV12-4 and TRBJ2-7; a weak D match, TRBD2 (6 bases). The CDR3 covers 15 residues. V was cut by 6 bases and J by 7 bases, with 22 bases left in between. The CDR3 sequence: CASSPRLLREREQYF. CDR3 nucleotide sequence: TGTGCCAGCAGCCCAAGGCTCCTCCGGGAGAGGGAGCAGTACTTC.

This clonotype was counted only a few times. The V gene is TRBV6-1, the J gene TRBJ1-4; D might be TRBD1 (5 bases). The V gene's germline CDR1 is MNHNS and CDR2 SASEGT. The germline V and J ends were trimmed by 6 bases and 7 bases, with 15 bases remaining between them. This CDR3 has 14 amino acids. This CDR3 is CASRLGGSGEKLFF. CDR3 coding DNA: TGTGCCAGCAGACTGGGGGGTTCCGGTGAAAAACTGTTTTTT.

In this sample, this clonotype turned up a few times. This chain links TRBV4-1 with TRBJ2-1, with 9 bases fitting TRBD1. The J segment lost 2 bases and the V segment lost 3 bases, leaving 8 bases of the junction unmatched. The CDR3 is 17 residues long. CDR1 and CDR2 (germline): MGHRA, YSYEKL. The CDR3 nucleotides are TGCGCCAGCAGCCAGGGGGGACAGGGTGGACCCTACAATGAGCAGTTCTTC. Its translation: CASSQGGQGGPYNEQFF.

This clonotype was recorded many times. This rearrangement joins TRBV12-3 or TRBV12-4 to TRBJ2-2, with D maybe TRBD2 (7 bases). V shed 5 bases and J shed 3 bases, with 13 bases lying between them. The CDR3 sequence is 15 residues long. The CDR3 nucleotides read TGTGCCAGCAGTCCCTGGGAGGGGGACACCGGGGAGCTGTTTTTT. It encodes CASSPWEGDTGELFF.

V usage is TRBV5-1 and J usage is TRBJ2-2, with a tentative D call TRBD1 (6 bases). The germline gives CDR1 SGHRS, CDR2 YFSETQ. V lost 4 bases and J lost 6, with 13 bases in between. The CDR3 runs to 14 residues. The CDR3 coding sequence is TGCGCCAGCAGCCCTGTGGGGGCCCCCGGGGAGCTGTTTTTT. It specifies CASSPVGAPGELFF. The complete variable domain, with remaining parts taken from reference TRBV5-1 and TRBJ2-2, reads KAGVTQTPRYLIKTRGQQVTLSCSPISGHRSVSWYQQTPGQGLQFLFEYFSETQRNKGNFPGRFSGRQFSNSRSEMNVSTLELGDSALYLCASSPVGAPGELFFGEGSRLTVL.

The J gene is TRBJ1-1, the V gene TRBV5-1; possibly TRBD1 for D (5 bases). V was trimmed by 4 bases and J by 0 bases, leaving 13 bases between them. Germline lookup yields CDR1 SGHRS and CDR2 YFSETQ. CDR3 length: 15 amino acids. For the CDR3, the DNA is TGCGCCAGCAGCGGAGGGGCGCTTATGAACACTGAAGCTTTCTTT. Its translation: CASSGGALMNTEAFF. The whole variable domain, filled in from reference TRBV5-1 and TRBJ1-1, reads KAGVTQTPRYLIKTRGQQVTLSCSPISGHRSVSWYQQTPGQGLQFLFEYFSETQRNKGNFPGRFSGRQFSNSRSEMNVSTLELGDSALYLCASSGGALMNTEAFFGQGTRLTVV.